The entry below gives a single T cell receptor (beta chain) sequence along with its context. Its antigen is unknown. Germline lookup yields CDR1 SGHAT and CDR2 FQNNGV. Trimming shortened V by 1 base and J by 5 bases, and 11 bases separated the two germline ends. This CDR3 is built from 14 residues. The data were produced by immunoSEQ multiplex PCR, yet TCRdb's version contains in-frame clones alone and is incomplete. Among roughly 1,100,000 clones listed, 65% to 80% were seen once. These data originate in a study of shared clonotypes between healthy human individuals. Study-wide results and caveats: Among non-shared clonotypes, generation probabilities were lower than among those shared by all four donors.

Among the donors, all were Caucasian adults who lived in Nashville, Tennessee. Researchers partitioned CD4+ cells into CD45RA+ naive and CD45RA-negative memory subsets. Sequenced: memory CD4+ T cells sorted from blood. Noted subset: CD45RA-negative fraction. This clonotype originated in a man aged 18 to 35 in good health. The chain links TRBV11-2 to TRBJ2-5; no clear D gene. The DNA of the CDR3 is TGTGCCAGCAGCTTAGGGGCGGCGGTGGAGACCCAGTACTTC. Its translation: CASSLGAAVETQYF.